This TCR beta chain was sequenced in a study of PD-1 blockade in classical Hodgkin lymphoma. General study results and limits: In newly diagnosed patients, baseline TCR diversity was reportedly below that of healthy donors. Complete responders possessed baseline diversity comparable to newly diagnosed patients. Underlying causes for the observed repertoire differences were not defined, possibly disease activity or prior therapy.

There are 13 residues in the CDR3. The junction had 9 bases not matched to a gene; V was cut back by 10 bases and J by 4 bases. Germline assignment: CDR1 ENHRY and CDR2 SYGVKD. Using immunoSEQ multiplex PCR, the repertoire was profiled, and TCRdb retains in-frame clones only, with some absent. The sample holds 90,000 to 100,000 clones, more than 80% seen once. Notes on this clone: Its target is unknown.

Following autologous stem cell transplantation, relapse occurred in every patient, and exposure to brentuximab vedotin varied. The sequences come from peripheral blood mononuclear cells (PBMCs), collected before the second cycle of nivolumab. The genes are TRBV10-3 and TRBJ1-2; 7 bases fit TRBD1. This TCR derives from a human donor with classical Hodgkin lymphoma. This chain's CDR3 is CATRAGGTYGYTF. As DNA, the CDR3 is TGTGCCACCAGGGCAGGGGGTACCTATGGCTACACCTTC.